This TCR beta chain was obtained from a study of blood T cell repertoires in COVID-19. The CDR3 runs to 13 residues. From germline, CDR1 is MNHEY and CDR2 SVGAGI. With 7 bases removed from V and 0 bases from J, the gap between germline ends came to 10 bases. This table comes from immunoSEQ multiplex PCR, and its TCRdb copy is limited to in-frame clones, with some not included. The sample has fewer than 120,000 clones, 82% seen once; the top ten hold about 17%. The source material was peripheral blood. V gene TRBV6-5 combines with J gene TRBJ2-7, with TRBD1 as a possible D gene (5 bases). This sequence was found in a woman aged 60-70 years with acute or convalescent COVID-19. This CDR3 is CASTADNSYEQYF. CDR3 nucleotides: TGTGCCAGCACCGCGGACAACTCCTACGAGCAGTACTTC.